This T cell receptor beta chain originates from a study of a mutant IDH1 vaccine in newly diagnosed glioma. Study-level information: During weeks 1, 3, 5, 7, 11, 15, 19 and 23, patients received eight vaccinations. Vaccines began 4-6 weeks after radiotherapy alone, or with temozolomide cycles.

Germline assignment: CDR1 WSHSY and CDR2 SAAADI. The V gene end was trimmed by 4 bases and the J gene end by 1 base; junction bases not matched to a gene: 4. The CDR3 is made up of 15 amino acids. Overall study results and limits: Shifts in the top peripheral T cell clonotypes seemed unrelated to pseudoprogression.

Some clones are missing from TCRdb's copy, which holds only in-frame ones; the method was immunoSEQ multiplex PCR. Of 95,000 to 120,000 clones listed, roughly 90% are singletons. The time point is: week 11, during vaccination. Each vaccine dose was 300 ug of mutant IDH1 20-mer peptide, with topical imiquimod. Concerning this clone: Its antigen is unidentified.

Sequencing was performed on PBMCs, taken from a glioma patient whose treatment included an IDH1 peptide vaccine. This sequence joins TRBV10-2 and TRBJ2-5; 9 bases align to TRBD2. This receptor was obtained from a woman in her forties or fifties with glioma. The CDR3 loop is CASSGLAGIQETQYF. For the CDR3, the DNA is TGCGCCAGCAGTGGGCTAGCGGGGATCCAAGAGACCCAGTACTTC.